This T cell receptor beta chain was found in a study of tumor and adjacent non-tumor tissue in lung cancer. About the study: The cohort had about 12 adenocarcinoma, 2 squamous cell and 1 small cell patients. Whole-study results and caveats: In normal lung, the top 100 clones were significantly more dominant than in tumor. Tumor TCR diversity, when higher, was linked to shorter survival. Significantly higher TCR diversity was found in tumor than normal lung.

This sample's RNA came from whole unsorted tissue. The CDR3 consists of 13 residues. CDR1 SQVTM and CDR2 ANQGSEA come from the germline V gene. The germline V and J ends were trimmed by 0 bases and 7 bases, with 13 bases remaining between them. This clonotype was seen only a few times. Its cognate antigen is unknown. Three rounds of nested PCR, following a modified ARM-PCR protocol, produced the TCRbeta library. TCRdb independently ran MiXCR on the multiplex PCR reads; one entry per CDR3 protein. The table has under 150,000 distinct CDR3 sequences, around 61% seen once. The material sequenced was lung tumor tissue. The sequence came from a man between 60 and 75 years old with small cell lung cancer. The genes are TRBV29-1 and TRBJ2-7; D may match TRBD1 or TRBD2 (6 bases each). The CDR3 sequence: CSVEDLGGPEQYF. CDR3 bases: TGCAGCGTTGAAGATCTTGGGGGGCCGGAGCAGTACTTC.